This T cell receptor (beta chain) stems from a study of OX40 agonist ivuxolimab in advanced cancers. Study-wide results and caveats: CD8+ T cells were the subset that, on average, had more expanded clones than CD4+.

Regarding this clone: The antigen is unknown.

This CDR3 is 13 amino acids long. The germline V gene has CDR1 SGHDT and CDR2 YYEEEE. Trimming removed 4 bases from V and 5 bases from J, with 12 bases in between. Repertoires were generated with immunoSEQ multiplex PCR, while TCRdb's copy carries only in-frame clones and drops some. The table has approximately 50,000 clones, about 94% seen once. The V call is TRBV5-6, the J call TRBJ2-5; D remains unclear. The source was CD4+ or CD8+ T cells sorted from blood, collected in a trial of the OX40 agonist ivuxolimab. This receptor was taken from an adult with an advanced solid tumor such as melanoma, head and neck, liver or kidney cancer. CDR3 in DNA: TGTGCCAGCAGCCCACCCGGTGGGGAGACCCAGTACTTC. The encoded protein is CASSPPGGETQYF.